These 12 T cell receptor beta chains share one sample of origin, sequenced in a study of cytomegalovirus exposure and HLA in healthy donors. Assay: immunoSEQ multiplex PCR; the TCRdb copy retains only in-frame clones and omits some. The repertoire holds over 120,000 clones, 89% seen once, with about 10% in the top ten. The sequenced sample was PBMCs. Receptors were obtained from a woman in her late teens or twenties in good health and CMV-seropositive.

This clone was detected a few times. The chain carries TRBV7-9 and TRBJ2-1, with D maybe TRBD2 (6 bases). Trimming took off 4 bases at V and 7 bases at J, with 14 bases between the two ends. The germline V gene has CDR1 SEHNR and CDR2 FQNEAQ (reference sequence). The CDR3 is 14 amino acids. In DNA, the CDR3 is TGTGCCAGCAGCTCCCGGGCGGGGACTAATGAGCAGTTCTTC. Its translation: CASSSRAGTNEQFF.

V is TRBV28 and J is TRBJ1-5, with D unclear. The V gene lost 7 bases and the J gene lost 1 base, with 8 bases spanning the gap. Germline V gene data show CDR1 as MDHEN and CDR2 as SYDVKM. The CDR3 sequence is 13 residues long. The CDR3 nucleotides are TGTGCCAGCACGGGGTCAAGCAATCAGCCCCAGCATTTT. Translation gives CASTGSSNQPQHF.

The V gene is TRBV5-1, the J gene TRBJ2-3; 9 bases align to TRBD2. The CDR3 loop spans 18 amino acids. V lost 4 bases, J lost 6 bases, and 18 bases stayed unmatched. Germline V CDR1 and CDR2: SGHRS, YFSETQ. CDR3: CASSPSLLAGGPWDTQYF. As DNA, the CDR3 is TGCGCCAGCAGCCCGTCCTTACTGGCGGGGGGGCCGTGGGATACGCAGTATTTT.

This chain uses TRBV13 with TRBJ2-5; the D gene is possibly TRBD1 (6 bases). This CDR3 is 17 amino acids long. CDR1 and CDR2 from the germline V gene are PRHDT and FYEKMQ (reference sequence). Trimming shortened V by 1 base and J by 2 bases, and 17 bases separated the two germline ends. CDR3 nucleotides: TGTGCCAGCAGCTTAGAGGTTGAGGACAGCCAACAAGAGACCCAGTACTTC. This translates into CASSLEVEDSQQETQYF.

This clone came up once. The V and J genes are TRBV5-1 and TRBJ2-3; TRBD2 matches at 7 bases. Unmatched junction bases numbered 12, after V lost 4 bases and J lost 4 bases. Germline V gene lookup returns CDR1 SGHRS and CDR2 YFSETQ. The CDR3 is 16 residues long. As DNA, the CDR3 is TGCGCCAGCAGCCCGGGGCGTAGCGGGCGGTCAGATACGCAGTATTTT. Encoded protein: CASSPGRSGRSDTQYF. Full variable domain (rest looked up from reference TRBV5-1 and TRBJ2-3): KAGVTQTPRYLIKTRGQQVTLSCSPISGHRSVSWYQQTPGQGLQFLFEYFSETQRNKGNFPGRFSGRQFSNSRSEMNVSTLELGDSALYLCASSPGRSGRSDTQYFGPGTRLTVL.

This clone showed up just once. The chain joins TRBV5-5 to TRBJ1-2; D not certain. Looked up from germline, CDR1 is SGHKS and CDR2 is YYEKEE (reference sequence). V lost 4 bases, J lost 6 bases, and 13 bases lay in between. This CDR3 has 13 amino acids. In nucleotides, the CDR3 is TGTGCCAGCAGCAGGCAATGGGAGGATGGCTACACCTTC. As protein: CASSRQWEDGYTF.

This sequence joins TRBV11-2 and TRBJ2-7; D might be TRBD2 (6 bases). V was cut by 0 bases and J by 5 bases, with 17 bases left in between. The V gene's germline CDR1 is SGHAT and CDR2 FQNNGV. The CDR3 length is 16 residues. The CDR3 bases are TGTGCCAGCAGCTTAGACCCGGGGAGGTCGTATCACGAGCAGTACTTC. It codes for CASSLDPGRSYHEQYF.

The chain employs TRBV19 and TRBJ2-4, with 10 bases that match TRBD1. With 5 bases clipped from V and 6 bases from J, the junction kept 7 bases outside the gene matches. Germline assignment: CDR1 LNHDA and CDR2 SQIVND (reference sequence). The CDR3 contains 15 residues. The CDR3, as DNA: TGTGCCAGTAGTGTAGGGACAGGGGCTGGAAACATTCAGTACTTC. Protein product: CASSVGTGAGNIQYF.

In its sample, this clone was seen once. J is TRBJ1-4 and V is TRBV29-1, with D perhaps matching TRBD1 (5 bases). There are 13 residues in the CDR3. The germline V gene encodes CDR1 SQVTM and CDR2 ANQGSEA. V was clipped by 4 bases and J by 6 bases, with 12 bases between them. The DNA of the CDR3 is TGCAGCGTTGTTCAGGGCCGAGATGAAAAACTGTTTTTT. Encoded protein: CSVVQGRDEKLFF.

J is TRBJ2-3 and V is TRBV6-1, with D perhaps matching TRBD1 (5 bases). With 6 bases removed from V and 9 bases from J, the gap between germline ends came to 16 bases. This CDR3 region has 13 residues. Germline CDR1 MNHNS, CDR2 SASEGT. CDR3 sequence: CASSADSSITQYF. The CDR3 nucleotides are TGTGCCAGCAGCGCTGACAGCTCGATAACGCAGTATTTT.

The chain carries TRBV5-1 and TRBJ2-3; D unresolved. There are 16 residues in the CDR3. Trimming pared 0 bases from V and 0 bases from J, leaving 11 bases between. CDR1 SGHRS and CDR2 YFSETQ come from the germline V gene. The DNA for the CDR3 is TGCGCCAGCAGCTTGGTCAGTGGGCTAAGCACAGATACGCAGTATTTT. This sequence encodes CASSLVSGLSTDTQYF. Complete variable domain (other parts from reference TRBV5-1 and TRBJ2-3): KAGVTQTPRYLIKTRGQQVTLSCSPISGHRSVSWYQQTPGQGLQFLFEYFSETQRNKGNFPGRFSGRQFSNSRSEMNVSTLELGDSALYLCASSLVSGLSTDTQYFGPGTRLTVL.

The gene calls are TRBV2 and TRBJ2-3, with TRBD2 matching 14 bases. Unmatched junction bases numbered 3, after V lost 5 bases and J lost 2 bases. The CDR3 is 16 residues long. Germline V gene lookup returns CDR1 SNHLY and CDR2 FYNNEI. This CDR3 is CASSWTSGGITDTQYF. DNA for the CDR3: TGTGCCAGCAGTTGGACTAGCGGGGGGATCACAGATACGCAGTATTTT.